This TCR beta chain was recovered during a study of blood T cell repertoires in COVID-19. Turning to the study itself: Collection of acute and convalescent COVID-19 samples took place in the United States, Italy and Spain. Sources were T cells, B-cell-depleted T cells, or PBMCs; the material itself was cDNA or gDNA.

The method was immunoSEQ multiplex PCR; TCRdb's version includes in-frame clones alone and lacks a portion of them. The table lists some 83,000 clones, roughly 89% of them singletons. From germline, CDR1 is SGHTA and CDR2 FQGNSA. Trimming at V came to 1 base and at J to 9 bases, leaving 6 bases not matched to a gene. This CDR3 is built from 15 residues. The chain combines TRBV7-2 with TRBJ2-2, with 9 bases aligning to TRBD2. Material for sequencing was peripheral blood. This TCR came from a man over 45 with acute or convalescent COVID-19. CDR3 nucleotides: TGTGCCAGCAGCTTAGGTGGCGGGGGGGCCAGGGAGCTGTTTTTT. It yields the protein CASSLGGGGARELFF.